The entry that follows covers one T cell receptor beta chain sequence. The antigen is undetermined. The ends were cut back, 5 bases at V and 0 bases at J, with 16 bases in the middle. The CDR3 spans 17 residues. Germline V gene lookup returns CDR1 SEHNR and CDR2 FQNEAQ (reference sequence). This sample is drawn from a study of T cell responses to AZD1222 COVID-19 vaccine. Points from the study as a whole: Among the donors, most were white British and more were female, and clonal diversity was possibly underestimated.

The repertoire was sequenced with immunoSEQ multiplex PCR; TCRdb's copy has only in-frame clones and lacks some. The sample lists approximately 150,000 clones; just under 95% were seen once. Sample: peripheral blood, taken on day 0 of AZD1222 vaccination. This chain links TRBV7-9 with TRBJ1-4; D is possibly TRBD1 (5 bases). The receptor's source is an adult in good health. The CDR3 region is CASSRTPGGATNEKLFF. The CDR3 bases are TGTGCCAGCAGCCGGACCCCGGGGGGGGCAACTAATGAAAAACTGTTTTTT.